This entry lists 9 T cell receptor beta chains sequenced from one sample in a study of spatial heterogeneity in lung cancer. Specified time point: blood at routine non-recurrence follow-up after resection. TCRdb re-derived calls from the 5' RACE reads in MiXCR, one entry per CDR3 protein. This table has 110,000 or so distinct CDR3 sequences, roughly 10% appearing once. This specimen consisted of PBMCs, obtained at follow-up. The receptors stem from a female donor with early-stage non-small cell lung cancer.

The V call is TRBV5-6, the J call TRBJ1-2; 8 nucleotides line up with TRBD1. The CDR3 has 17 residues. Trimming cost V 2 bases and J 5 bases; bases outside gene matches: 14. Germline V gives CDR1 SGHDT, CDR2 YYEEEE. The CDR3, as DNA: TGTGCCAGCAGCTTCCCCGGACAGGGAATCTTTTGGTATGGCTACACCTTC. It translates to CASSFPGQGIFWYGYTF.

The gene calls are TRBV3-1 and TRBJ1-2; D might be TRBD1 (6 bases). The V and J ends lost 6 bases and 5 bases respectively, with 16 bases between them. This CDR3 comprises 14 residues. CDR1 LGHDT and CDR2 YNNKEL come from the germline V gene (reference sequence). The CDR3 protein is CASRLRDNGYGYTF. The CDR3 DNA reads TGTGCCAGCAGACTCCGGGACAACGGATATGGCTACACCTTC.

The table lists this clonotype with a few counts. The genes are TRBV18 and TRBJ2-1; TRBD2 is a possible D gene (6 bases). V was trimmed by 5 bases and J by 8 bases, leaving 13 bases between them. CDR1 and CDR2 from the germline V gene are KGHSH and LQKENI. There are 13 residues in the CDR3. CDR3 protein: CASSTTSIDEQFF. The CDR3 region has the DNA TGTGCCAGCTCAACGACTAGTATAGATGAGCAGTTCTTC.

This clonotype occurred a few times. The chain has TRBV5-1 and TRBJ1-4; D is ambiguous. The CDR3 consists of 16 residues. V gave up 3 bases and J gave up 0 bases, with 12 bases separating them. The germline V gene has CDR1 SGHRS and CDR2 YFSETQ. The CDR3 nucleotides read TGCGCCAGCAGCTCCGGGTTTGGCTCAACTAATGAAAAACTGTTTTTT. Protein product: CASSSGFGSTNEKLFF.

The chain employs TRBV5-8 and TRBJ2-7; the D is unclear. CDR3 length: 13 residues. V was clipped by 3 bases and J by 7 bases, with 14 bases between them. Germline assignment: CDR1 SGHTS and CDR2 YDEGEE. CDR3 sequence reads: CASSSISLGEQYF. The CDR3, as DNA: TGTGCCAGCAGCTCCATCTCTTTGGGGGAGCAGTACTTC.

This clonotype was counted a single time. In nucleotides, the CDR3 is TGTGCCAGCAGAACAACGGTTGAGCAGTTCTTC. The encoded protein is CASRTTVEQFF. The genes are TRBV28 and TRBJ2-1; D is undetermined. The CDR3 spans 11 residues. The V gene lost 6 bases and the J gene lost 9 bases, with 9 bases spanning the gap. The germline gives CDR1 MDHEN, CDR2 SYDVKM. Together with reference TRBV28 and TRBJ2-1, the CDR3 gives the full variable domain: DVKVTQSSRYLVKRTGEKVFLECVQDMDHENMFWYRQDPGLGLRLIYFSYDVKMKEKGDIPEGYSVSREKKERFSLILESASTNQTSMYLCASRTTVEQFFGPGTRLTVL.

This clonotype was detected ten times or more. The chain uses TRBV7-3 and TRBJ2-1; maybe TRBD2 (6 bases). Germline V gene data show CDR1 as SGHTA and CDR2 as FQGTGA. This CDR3 comprises 16 residues. Trimming shortened V by 3 bases and J by 1 base, and 13 bases separated the two germline ends. CDR3 nucleotide sequence: TGTGCCAGCAGCTTCTTGGCGGGAAAATCCTACAATGAGCAGTTCTTC. It yields the protein CASSFLAGKSYNEQFF. Together with reference TRBV7-3 and TRBJ2-1, the CDR3 gives the full variable domain: GAGVSQTPSNKVTEKGKYVELRCDPISGHTALYWYRQSLGQGPEFLIYFQGTGAADDSGLPNDRFFAVRPEGSVSTLKIQRTERGDSAVYLCASSFLAGKSYNEQFFGPGTRLTVL.

This clonotype was observed many times. The chain couples TRBV29-1 to TRBJ2-2; TRBD1 is a possible D gene (5 bases). There are 14 residues in the CDR3. Trimming removed 7 bases at V and 3 bases at J, with 15 bases between. CDR1 is SQVTM and CDR2 is ANQGSEA in the germline V gene. CDR3 coding DNA: TGCAGCGCAAAATCAGGGTGGGACACCGGGGAGCTGTTTTTT. Translated, it gives CSAKSGWDTGELFF.

The J gene is TRBJ2-1, the V gene TRBV9; 10 bases align to TRBD2. The CDR3 has 16 amino acids. In germline, CDR1 is SGDLS, CDR2 YYNGEE. With 1 base clipped from V and 3 bases from J, the junction kept 4 bases outside the gene matches. DNA of the CDR3: TGTGCCAGCAGCGTAAGACGGACTAGCGGCTACAATGAGCAGTTCTTC. This translates into CASSVRRTSGYNEQFF.